A single TCR beta chain is shown here with its context. This CDR3 region has 20 residues. CDR1 and CDR2 from the germline V gene are LGHDT and YNNKEL (reference sequence). Germline trimming cut 1 base from V and 1 base from J; bases unmatched to any gene: 13. The data were produced by immunoSEQ multiplex PCR, yet TCRdb's version contains in-frame clones alone and is incomplete. The sample has some 200,000 clones, about nine tenths seen once. The source of the sample is a study of blood T cell repertoires in COVID-19. The clonotype comes from an elderly man with acute or convalescent COVID-19. The rearrangement links TRBV3-1 (or the pseudogene TRBV3-2) to TRBJ2-7; 13 nucleotides line up with TRBD2. The sequenced material came from peripheral blood. The CDR3 sequence: CASSQVGTSGTNRNSYEQYV. The DNA of the CDR3 is TGTGCCAGCAGCCAAGTTGGGACTAGCGGGACGAATAGAAATTCCTACGAGCAGTACGTC.